This TCR beta chain was retrieved from a study of T cells in Graves' hyperthyroidism and ophthalmopathy. This clonotype was counted only a few times. Amplified TCR beta CDR3 regions came from RNA transcripts. First-round RT-PCR with HTBI primers amplified the TCR CDR3 region. TCRdb reanalysed the multiplex PCR reads using MiXCR and keeps one entry per CDR3 protein. The data hold some 180,000 distinct CDR3 sequences, with around a sixth observed a single time. Germline V gives CDR1 ENHRY, CDR2 SYGVKD. The CDR3 runs 14 residues. Germline trimming cut 2 bases from V and 9 bases from J; bases unmatched to any gene: 4.

The TCR comes from a woman in her 50s with Graves' hyperthyroidism. Sequencing was done on a sample of blood. The chain is built from TRBV10-3 and TRBJ2-1; 10 nucleotides align to TRBD2. CDR3 DNA: TGTGCCATCAGTGAGGGACTAGCGGCGAGTGAGCAGTTCTTC. Protein sequence: CAISEGLAASEQFF.